This T cell receptor beta chain was documented in a study of siplizumab effects on memory and regulatory T cells (dated by TCRdb to between 2018 and 2021). Notes on the research overall: The study looked at the effect of siplizumab, an anti-CD2 antibody, on alloreactive T-cell subsets in allogeneic mixed lymphocyte reactions made from human PBMCs.

Comments on this clone: What this receptor recognizes is not known. The input lacks base qualities; no much larger clone sits a single base away.

General conclusions and limits of the study: The cumulative frequency of alloreactive sequences traceable to unstimulated CD4+ memory T cells was significantly reduced by siplizumab. For roughly 80-95% of proliferating CD4+ or CD8+ clones, no naive or memory phenotype could be assigned. Greater diversity appeared to be present in unstimulated naive T cells than in memory T cells, and a substantial contribution to the alloresponse seemed to be made by naive cells. Whether proliferating Tregs from siplizumab cultures actually had suppressive function was not functionally confirmed. In reactions with siplizumab, an average of approximately 69% of mappable alloreactive CD4+ clones were Treg-derived, compared with 26.9% in control reactions. Sequences below about 10^-5 frequency were poorly captured, so only a minor fraction of alloreactive clones could be mapped to unstimulated subsets.

TCRbeta CDR3 sequencing was performed on sorted unstimulated T cells and on proliferating T cells recovered from mixed lymphocyte reactions. Fresh whole blood from about ten HLA-typed healthy donors served as the source for isolating PBMCs. Unstimulated CD4+ non-regulatory T cells were FACS-sorted to map the origin of alloreactive clones. Libraries came from the immunoSEQ multiplex PCR assay. Some 1.1 x 10^5 TCR templates per sample were assayed on the deep sequencing platform. Genomic DNA extracted from sorted T cells was used for TCRbeta CDR3 sequencing. The authors' pipeline ran thus. Clonal analysis of TCRbeta CDR3 data was done in the R programming language. Comparing unstimulated samples against CFSE-low samples taken after the reaction was how alloreactive CD4+ and CD8+ clones were defined. Regulatory or non-regulatory origin of alloreactive CD4+ clones was assigned by matching sequences to the sorted unstimulated Treg and non-Treg repertoires. TCRdb took this table from immuneACCESS and kept in-frame rearrangements with V and J called. Such tables lack part of the clones; where checked against another copy, unresolved V genes explain under half of the gap, and the rest is unexplained. V and J calls and clone size come straight from that table; D and trimming were deduced from the DNA. This sample is represented by some 97,000 clones; about 95% of them were singletons. About 1.2% of the sample rests with the top ten.

The germline V gene sets CDR1 to KGHSH and CDR2 to LQKENI. V is cut back by 3 bases and J by 3 bases, with 3 bases in the junction unmatched. Its CDR3 holds 14 amino acids, cysteine through phenylalanine. Only the CDR3 DNA stays, 42 bases, in frame from base 1. The sample was non-Treg CD4+ T cells sorted from blood. The sample's cell subset or site label, decoded: FACS-sorted unstimulated CD4+ non-regulatory T cells. This chain is built from TRBV18 and TRBJ1-2, with 8 bases in between that match TRBD1. This receptor was obtained from a human donor in good health. In nucleotides, the sequence is TGTGCCAGCTCACCCATGACAGGGGACTATGGCTACACCTTC. This sequence encodes CASSPMTGDYGYTF. The CDR3 plus the reference TRBV18 and TRBJ1-2 genes for the other parts give the full variable domain: NAGVMQNPRHLVRRRGQEARLRCSPMKGHSHVYWYRQLPEEGLKFMVYLQKENIIDESGMPKERFSAEFPKEGPSILRIQQVVRGDSAAYFCASSPMTGDYGYTFGSGTRLTVV.